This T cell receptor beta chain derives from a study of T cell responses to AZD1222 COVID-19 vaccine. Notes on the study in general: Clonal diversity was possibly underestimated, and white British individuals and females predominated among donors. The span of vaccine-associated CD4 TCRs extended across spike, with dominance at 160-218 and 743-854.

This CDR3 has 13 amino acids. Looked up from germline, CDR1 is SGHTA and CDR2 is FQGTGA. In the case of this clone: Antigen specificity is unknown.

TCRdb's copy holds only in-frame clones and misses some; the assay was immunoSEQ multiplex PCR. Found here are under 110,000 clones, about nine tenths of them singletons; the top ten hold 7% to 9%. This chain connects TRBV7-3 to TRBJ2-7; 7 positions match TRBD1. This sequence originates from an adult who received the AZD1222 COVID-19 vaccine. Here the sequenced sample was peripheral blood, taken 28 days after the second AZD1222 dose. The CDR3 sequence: CVLIRDSSYEQYF. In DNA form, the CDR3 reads TGTGTTCTAATCCGGGACAGCTCCTACGAGCAGTACTTC.